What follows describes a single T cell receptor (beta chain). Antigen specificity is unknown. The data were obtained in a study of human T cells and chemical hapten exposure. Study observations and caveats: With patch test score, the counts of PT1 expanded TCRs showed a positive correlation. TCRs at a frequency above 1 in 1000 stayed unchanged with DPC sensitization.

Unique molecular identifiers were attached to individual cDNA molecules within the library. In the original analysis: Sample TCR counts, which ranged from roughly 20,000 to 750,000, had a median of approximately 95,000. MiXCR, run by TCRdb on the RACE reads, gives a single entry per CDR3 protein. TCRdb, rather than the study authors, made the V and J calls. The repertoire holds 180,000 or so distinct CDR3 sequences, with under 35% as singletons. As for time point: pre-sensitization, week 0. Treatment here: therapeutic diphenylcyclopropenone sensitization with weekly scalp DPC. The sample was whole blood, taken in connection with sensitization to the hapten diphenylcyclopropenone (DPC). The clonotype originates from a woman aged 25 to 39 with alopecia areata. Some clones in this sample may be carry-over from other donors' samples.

The CDR3 DNA reads as TGTGCCAGCAGCTTAGGGCAGGGCCGGAACTATGGCTACACCTTC. It codes for CASSLGQGRNYGYTF. V usage is TRBV7-9 and J usage is TRBJ1-2; tentative D call: TRBD1 (5 bases). Trimming removed 1 base from V and 2 bases from J, with 11 bases in between. Germline V gives CDR1 SEHNR, CDR2 FQNEAQ (reference sequence). CDR3 length: 15 amino acids. The complete variable domain, with remaining parts taken from reference TRBV7-9 and TRBJ1-2, reads DTGVSQNPRHKITKRGQNVTFRCDPISEHNRLYWYRQTLGQGPEFLTYFQNEAQLEKSRLLSDRFSAERPKGSFSTLEIQRTEQGDSAMYLCASSLGQGRNYGYTFGSGTRLTVV.